A single sample gave rise to the 10 T cell receptor beta chains below, sequenced in a study of metastatic and nonmetastatic thyroid tumors. MiXCR was used by TCRdb to re-call the PCR reads. The data show approximately 13,000 clones, with about 12% seen just once and 30% to 35% held by the top ten. Every patient underwent thyroid surgery untreated. The sample was blood. These TCRs come from a female donor with papillary thyroid cancer or a benign thyroid nodule (not recorded which). Some clones in this sample may be carry-over from other donors' samples.

Comments on this clone: A much larger clone differs from this one at a single base, so this may be a read error. This chain links TRBV9 with TRBJ2-5, with a tentative D call TRBD2 (7 bases). Germline V gives CDR1 SGDLS, CDR2 YYNGEE. CDR3 length: 14 amino acids. The CDR3 reads CASSVGGGGETKYF. The CDR3 DNA reads TGTGCCAGCAGCGTAGGAGGGGGGGGCGAGACCAAGTACTTC.

This clone has a count of ten or more. The J gene is TRBJ2-2, the V gene TRBV5-1, with unresolved D. Trimming pared 2 bases from V and 5 bases from J, leaving 7 bases between. Looked up from germline, CDR1 is SGHRS and CDR2 is YFSETQ. The CDR3 runs 13 residues. Here the CDR3 reads CASSLRVTGELFF. Written as DNA, the CDR3 is TGCGCCAGCAGCTTAAGGGTTACCGGGGAGCTGTTTTTT.

This sequence joins TRBV12-3 or TRBV12-4 and TRBJ2-5, with TRBD2 identical over 8 bases. With V trimmed by 10 bases and J by 2 bases, 21 bases remained unmatched. This CDR3 has 18 residues. The CDR3 DNA reads TGTGCCAACTGTAGGACTAGCCCCGGGGTTAGAATTCAAGAGACCCAGTACTTC. Translated: CANCRTSPGVRIQETQYF.

This clone occurred many times. The rearrangement joins TRBV19 to TRBJ2-3, with 10 bases aligning to TRBD2. The junction had 7 bases not matched to a gene; V was cut back by 5 bases and J by 2 bases. Germline V lookup: CDR1 LNHDA, CDR2 SQIVND (reference sequence). CDR3 size: 16 residues. The chain's CDR3 is CASSPRTSGFTDTQYF. CDR3 sequence (DNA): TGTGCCAGTAGTCCACGGACTAGCGGATTCACAGATACGCAGTATTTT. Drawing the rest from reference TRBV19 and TRBJ2-3, the complete variable domain is DGGITQSPKYLFRKEGQNVTLSCEQNLNHDAMYWYRQDPGQGLRLIYYSQIVNDFQKGDIAEGYSVSREKKESFPLTVTSAQKNPTAFYLCASSPRTSGFTDTQYFGPGTRLTVL.

This clone was seen at least ten times. The chain combines TRBV5-1 with TRBJ2-3, with D perhaps matching TRBD1 or TRBD2 (7 bases each). CDR3 length equals 15 residues. Germline CDR1 is SGHRS and CDR2 is YFSETQ. The germline V and J ends were trimmed by 2 bases and 4 bases, with 14 bases remaining between them. CDR3 sequence (DNA): TGCGCCAGCAGCTTCCAGGGGGGGGGTGCAGATACGCAGTATTTT. Encoded protein: CASSFQGGGADTQYF.

The sample holds many counts of this clone. V and J are TRBV27 and TRBJ2-5, with a possible D match to TRBD2 (6 bases). V shed 6 bases and J shed 1 base, with 12 bases lying between them. Per the germline V gene, CDR1 is MNHEY and CDR2 is SMNVEV (reference sequence). The CDR3 loop spans 14 amino acids. CDR3 DNA: TGTGCCAGCAGCTACGGGGGTGGCCAAGAGACCCAGTACTTC. Its protein is CASSYGGGQETQYF.

In its sample, this clone is medium-sized. The chain is built from TRBV28 and TRBJ2-7; D remains ambiguous. Germline V gene data show CDR1 as MDHEN and CDR2 as SYDVKM. The CDR3 sequence is 13 residues long. V gave up 5 bases and J gave up 6 bases, with 14 bases separating them. CDR3 loop: CASSPGPGREQYF. In DNA form, the CDR3 reads TGTGCCAGCAGTCCCGGGCCCGGGCGCGAGCAGTACTTC.

This clone was counted many times. V and J are TRBV12-3 or TRBV12-4 and TRBJ1-1; D ambiguous. V dropped 5 bases and J dropped 8 bases, with 15 bases sitting between them. This CDR3 spans 13 amino acids. The CDR3 loop reads CASSLDGGLEAFF. CDR3 coding DNA: TGTGCCAGCAGTCTCGACGGAGGACTGGAAGCTTTCTTT.

This clone was seen repeatedly, ten times or more. The chain recombines TRBV5-4 with TRBJ2-7; no clear D. The CDR3 contains 13 residues. With 2 bases removed from V and 6 bases from J, the gap between germline ends came to 12 bases. Germline assignment: CDR1 SGHNT and CDR2 YYREEE (reference sequence). CDR3 DNA sequence: TGTGCCAGCAGCTTCTCCACAGATCGCGAGCAGTACTTC. It yields the protein CASSFSTDREQYF.

Regarding this clone: Other DNA sequences from this sample encode an identical CDR3 as well. The DNA for the CDR3 is TGTGCCAGCAGATCTTGGGGGTCGGGGACTGAAGCTTTCTTT. Translating it yields CASRSWGSGTEAFF. The genes are TRBV12-3 or TRBV12-4 and TRBJ1-1; possibly TRBD1 for D (5 bases). The CDR3 covers 14 residues. V shed 6 bases and J shed 5 bases, with 16 bases lying between them.